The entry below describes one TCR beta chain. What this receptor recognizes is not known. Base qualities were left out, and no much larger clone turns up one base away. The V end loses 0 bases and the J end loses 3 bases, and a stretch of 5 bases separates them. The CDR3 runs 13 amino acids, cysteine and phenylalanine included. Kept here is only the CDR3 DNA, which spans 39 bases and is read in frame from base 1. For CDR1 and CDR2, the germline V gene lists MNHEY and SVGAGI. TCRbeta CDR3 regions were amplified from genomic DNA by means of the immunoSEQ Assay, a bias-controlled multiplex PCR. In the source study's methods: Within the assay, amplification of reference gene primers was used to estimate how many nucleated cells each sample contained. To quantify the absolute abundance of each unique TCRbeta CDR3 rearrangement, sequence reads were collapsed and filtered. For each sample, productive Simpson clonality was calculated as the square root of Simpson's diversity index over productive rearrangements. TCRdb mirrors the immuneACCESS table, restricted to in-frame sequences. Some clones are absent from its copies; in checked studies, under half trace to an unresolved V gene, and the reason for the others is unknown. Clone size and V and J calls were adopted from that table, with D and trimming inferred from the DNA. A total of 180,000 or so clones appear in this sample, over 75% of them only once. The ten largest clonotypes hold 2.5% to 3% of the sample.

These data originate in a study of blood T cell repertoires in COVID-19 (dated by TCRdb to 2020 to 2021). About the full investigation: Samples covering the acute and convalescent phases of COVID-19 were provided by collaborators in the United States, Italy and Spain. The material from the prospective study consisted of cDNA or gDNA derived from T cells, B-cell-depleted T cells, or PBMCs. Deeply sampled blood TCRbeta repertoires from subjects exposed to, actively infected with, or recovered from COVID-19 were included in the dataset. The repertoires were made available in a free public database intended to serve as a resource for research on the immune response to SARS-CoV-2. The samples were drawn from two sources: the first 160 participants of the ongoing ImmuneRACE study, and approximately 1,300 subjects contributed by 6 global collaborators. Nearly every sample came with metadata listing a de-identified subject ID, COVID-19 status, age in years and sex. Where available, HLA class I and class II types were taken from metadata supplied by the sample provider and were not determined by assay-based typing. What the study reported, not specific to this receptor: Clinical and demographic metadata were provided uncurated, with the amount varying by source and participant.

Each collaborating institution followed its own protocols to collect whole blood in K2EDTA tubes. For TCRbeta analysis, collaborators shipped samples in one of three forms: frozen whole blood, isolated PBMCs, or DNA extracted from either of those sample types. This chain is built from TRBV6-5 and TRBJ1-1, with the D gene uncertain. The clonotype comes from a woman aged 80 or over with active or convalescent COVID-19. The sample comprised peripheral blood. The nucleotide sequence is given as TGTGCCAGCAGTTACTCGACTTACACTGAAGCTTTCTTT. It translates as CASSYSTYTEAFF.